The clone carrying this T cell receptor (beta chain) was recorded once. The sample comes from a study of blood T cell repertoires in COVID-19. Study as a whole: The analysed material was cDNA or gDNA that came from T cells, B-cell-depleted T cells, or PBMCs.

In the source study's methods: Reference gene primers were amplified, and this amplification served to estimate nucleated cell counts. Measured with immunoSEQ multiplex PCR; TCRdb has only the in-frame clones, and not every one. The DNA gave D and trimming, while V, J and clone size come from that table. The sample records 150,000 to 200,000 clones, roughly nine tenths being singletons. The specimen was peripheral blood. The clonotype was recovered from a woman aged 80 or over in a cohort sampled during active or convalescent COVID-19.

The CDR3 protein is CASRQGLDEKLFF. DNA for the CDR3: TGTGCCAGCAGGCAGGGGCTCGATGAAAAACTGTTTTTT. This rearrangement joins TRBV6-5 to TRBJ1-4; TRBD1 is a possible D gene (6 bases). The V end was cut by 6 bases, the J end by 6 bases, with 11 bases between. CDR1 MNHEY and CDR2 SVGAGI come from the germline V gene. The length of the CDR3 is 13 residues.